Shown below are 14 T cell receptor beta chains from a single sample sequenced in a study of neurological immune-mediated disorders. MiXCR was run by TCRdb on the 5' RACE reads, yielding one entry per CDR3 protein. The repertoire consists of some 46,000 distinct CDR3 sequences, with around 4% occurring once and the leading ten covering around 5.7%. Sample: PBMCs. These receptors were obtained from a woman aged 60-70 years with multiple sclerosis.

This clonotype was seen ten or more times. CDR3 DNA sequence: TGTGCCAGCAGCCAAGATCTCAGCACCCCTACCTATGGCTACACCTTC. Translating gives CASSQDLSTPTYGYTF. The V call is TRBV4-2, the J call TRBJ1-2; D unresolved. The CDR3 has 16 amino acids. Germline V gene lookup returns CDR1 LGHNA and CDR2 YNFKEQ. V lost 0 bases, J lost 4 bases, and 15 bases lay in between.

The chain links TRBV7-2 to TRBJ2-5, with 10 nucleotides matching TRBD1. V lost 5 bases and J lost 1; bases outside the gene matches: 4. The CDR3 runs 15 residues. Germline V gives CDR1 SGHTA, CDR2 FQGNSA. This chain's CDR3 is CASSDRDRGQETQYF. The CDR3 nucleotides read TGTGCCAGCAGCGACCGGGACAGGGGCCAAGAGACCCAGTACTTC.

This rearrangement joins TRBV11-2 to TRBJ2-1, with 10 bases lining up with TRBD2. The CDR3 covers 15 residues. Germline lookup yields CDR1 SGHAT and CDR2 FQNNGV. Losses at the gene ends were 5 bases for V and 9 bases for J; bases not matched to a gene: 10. The CDR3 sequence is CASSQLAGVGFEQFF. DNA of the CDR3: TGTGCCAGCAGCCAGCTAGCGGGAGTCGGTTTTGAGCAGTTCTTC.

The CDR3 loop is CASSHWTGGSYEQYF. CDR3 nucleotides: TGCGCCAGCAGCCACTGGACAGGGGGCTCCTACGAGCAGTACTTC. V usage is TRBV4-3 and J usage is TRBJ2-7; 10 bases match TRBD1. CDR1 LGHNA and CDR2 YSLEER come from the germline V gene. With V trimmed by 3 bases and J by 0 bases, 2 bases remained unmatched. This CDR3 contains 15 residues.

This clonotype was recorded many times. This chain links TRBV6-2 or TRBV6-3 with TRBJ2-3; 9 bases fit TRBD1. The germline V gene encodes CDR1 MNHEY and CDR2 SVGEGT. The ends lost 2 bases at V and 1 base at J; junction bases unmatched: 7. The CDR3 runs to 17 residues. CDR3 in amino acids: CASSYQDRGWGTDTQYF. The CDR3 DNA reads as TGTGCCAGCAGTTACCAGGACAGGGGATGGGGCACAGATACGCAGTATTTT.

This clonotype was observed many times. This chain uses TRBV12-3 or TRBV12-4 with TRBJ1-4; D remains ambiguous. V lost 3 bases and J 8 bases, leaving 4 bases between the germline ends. The CDR3 is 11 amino acids. CDR3 sequence: CASSFGEKLFF. The CDR3 DNA follows: TGTGCCAGCAGTTTTGGGGAAAAACTGTTTTTT.

The V call is TRBV7-2, the J call TRBJ2-1; 7 bases fit TRBD2. Unmatched junction bases numbered 4, after V lost 2 bases and J lost 0 bases. The germline CDR1 and CDR2 sequences are SGHTA and FQGNSA. The CDR3 is 16 amino acids. The CDR3, as DNA: TGTGCCAGCAGCTTATGGCGGGGGTCCTCCTACAATGAGCAGTTCTTC. Translated: CASSLWRGSSYNEQFF.

This clonotype was counted many times. The chain employs TRBV10-3 and TRBJ1-1; TRBD1 matches 8 bases. This CDR3 spans 14 amino acids. The germline gives CDR1 ENHRY, CDR2 SYGVKD. V lost 6 bases, J lost 1 base, and 4 bases stayed unmatched. The CDR3 DNA sequence: TGTGCCATCAGGGGGACAGGCCGGAACACTGAAGCTTTCTTT. Its translation is CAIRGTGRNTEAFF.

This clonotype was seen ten or more times. The rearrangement links TRBV30 to TRBJ1-3; D may be TRBD1 (6 bases). The CDR3 runs to 14 residues. Germline CDR1 GTSNPN, CDR2 SVGIG (reference sequence). V was shortened by 0 bases and J by 8 bases, with 14 bases between the two germline ends. The CDR3 sequence is CAWSVLTGFDTIYF. CDR3 DNA sequence: TGTGCCTGGAGTGTCCTGACAGGTTTTGACACCATATATTTT. Full variable domain (missing parts from reference TRBV30 and TRBJ1-3): SQTIHQWPATLVQPVGSPLSLECTVEGTSNPNLYWYRQAAGRGLQLLFYSVGIGQISSEVPQNLSASRPQDRQFILSSKKLLLSDSGFYLCAWSVLTGFDTIYFGEGSWLTVV.

This clonotype has a count of ten or more. This chain uses TRBV5-1 with TRBJ2-1; the match to TRBD1 covers 9 bases. Germline loops: CDR1 SGHRS, CDR2 YFSETQ. The junction had 7 bases not matched to a gene; V was cut back by 0 bases and J by 6 bases. This CDR3 comprises 16 residues. The CDR3: CASSLVGTGPFNEQFF. The CDR3 DNA reads as TGCGCCAGCAGCTTGGTTGGGACAGGGCCCTTCAATGAGCAGTTCTTC.

This clonotype was recorded many times. The V gene is TRBV5-8, the J gene TRBJ2-3; D unclear. The CDR3 length is 14 residues. Germline V gene data show CDR1 as SGHTS and CDR2 as YDEGEE. The V and J ends lost 4 bases and 7 bases respectively, with 16 bases between them. The CDR3 DNA reads TGTGCCAGCAGCCCCGGAAGGAGCGACTATACGCAGTATTTT. Amino acids: CASSPGRSDYTQYF.

This sequence joins TRBV12-3 or TRBV12-4 and TRBJ2-7, with D possibly matching TRBD2 (5 bases). The V end was cut by 6 bases, the J end by 6 bases, with 9 bases between. The CDR3 is 11 residues long. The CDR3 DNA reads as TGTGCCAGCAGGCGTGAGGGCGAGCAGTACTTC. Amino acid sequence: CASRREGEQYF.

This clonotype was observed many times. The rearrangement uses TRBV2 and TRBJ1-2; D is unclear. V lost 4 bases to trimming and J lost 4 bases, with 10 bases between them. Germline V gives CDR1 SNHLY, CDR2 FYNNEI. The CDR3 contains 13 residues. The chain's CDR3 is CASSAALGYGYTF. CDR3 nucleotide sequence: TGTGCCAGCAGTGCAGCACTGGGCTATGGCTACACCTTC.

Ten or more counts support this clonotype. The chain carries TRBV20-1 and TRBJ1-5; D is uncertain. CDR3 size: 13 residues. In germline, CDR1 is DFQATT, CDR2 SNEGSKA (reference sequence). V shed 1 base and J shed 3 bases, with 7 bases lying between them. CDR3 loop: CSARASLNQPQHF. The CDR3 coding sequence is TGCAGTGCTAGAGCCAGCCTCAATCAGCCCCAGCATTTT.